This T cell receptor (beta chain) was recovered during a study of beta chain features in type 1 diabetes. On the study more broadly: Over all samples combined, some 99,000,000 sorted cells were examined.

On this clone: The antigen remains undetermined.

Per germline, CDR1 MNHEY and CDR2 SVGAGI. The V end was cut by 0 bases, the J end by 8 bases, with 2 bases between. The CDR3 runs 11 residues. Sequencing targeted expressed TCRB transcripts, as all isolated RNA had been reverse transcribed. Approximately 3.7 million reads per sample on average were obtained from naive, central memory and regulatory T cell samples. This table comes from immunoSEQ multiplex PCR, and its TCRdb copy is limited to in-frame clones, with some not included. The sample consists of some 660,000 clones, around 15% of them appearing once. Notes on the study in general: Type 1 diabetes patients had fewer VDJ junction insertions and more deletions. All four CD4+ subsets of Type 1 diabetes patients contained TCRB CDR3s that were moderately but significantly shorter.

Every participating donor gave one draw, a heparinised blood sample averaging about 100 mL. The gene calls are TRBV6-5 and TRBJ2-4; no reliable D call. The source material was naive CD4+ T cells from blood. This receptor was obtained from a man between 18 and 35 years old with type 1 diabetes. The DNA for the CDR3 is TGTGCCAGCAGTTACTCGGACATTCAGTACTTC. It is translated as CASSYSDIQYF.